The 17 T cell receptor beta chains in this list originate from one sample, sequenced in a study of cytomegalovirus exposure and HLA in healthy donors. Method: immunoSEQ multiplex PCR; TCRdb's copy keeps in-frame clones and lacks some. The sample lists some 220,000 clones, around nine tenths occurring once. The specimen sequenced was PBMCs. Receptors were obtained from a woman aged 18-29 years in good health and CMV-seronegative.

The chain is built from TRBV15 and TRBJ2-5; tentative D call: TRBD1 (5 bases). Germline values: CDR1 LNHNV, CDR2 YYDKDF (reference sequence). This CDR3 has 15 residues. Trimming took off 2 bases at V and 4 bases at J, with 14 bases between the two ends. The CDR3 DNA reads as TGTGCCACCAGCAGATCTACAGGAAGGTCAGAGACCCAGTACTTC. Translation: CATSRSTGRSETQYF.

The chain carries TRBV30 and TRBJ1-1; tentative D call: TRBD1 (6 bases). Germline CDR1 and CDR2: GTSNPN and SVGIG (reference sequence). Between the trimmed V and J ends, which lost 1 base and 7 bases, there was a span of 7 bases. The CDR3 is made up of 11 amino acids. CDR3 sequence: CAWSDRDEAFF. CDR3 DNA: TGTGCCTGGAGTGACAGGGATGAAGCTTTCTTT. The entire variable domain, with the rest obtained from reference TRBV30 and TRBJ1-1, is as follows: SQTIHQWPATLVQPVGSPLSLECTVEGTSNPNLYWYRQAAGRGLQLLFYSVGIGQISSEVPQNLSASRPQDRQFILSSKKLLLSDSGFYLCAWSDRDEAFFGQGTRLTVV.

This clone was seen only a few times. The chain employs TRBV9 and TRBJ1-1; no clear D gene. Germline loops: CDR1 SGDLS, CDR2 YYNGEE. The CDR3 length is 13 residues. The V and J ends lost 1 base and 7 bases respectively, with 11 bases between them. For the CDR3, the DNA is TGTGCCAGCAGCGTAATCGAGGGAGGTGAAGCTTTCTTT. The encoded protein is CASSVIEGGEAFF. The variable domain in full, completed from reference TRBV9 and TRBJ1-1, reads DSGVTQTPKHLITATGQRVTLRCSPRSGDLSVYWYQQSLDQGLQFLIQYYNGEERAKGNILERFSAQQFPDLHSELNLSSLELGDSALYFCASSVIEGGEAFFGQGTRLTVV.

This clone showed up just once. The V call is TRBV5-1, the J call TRBJ2-1; D unresolved. V lost 2 bases, J lost 0 bases, and 9 bases lay in between. This CDR3 is built from 15 residues. Per the germline V gene, CDR1 is SGHRS and CDR2 is YFSETQ. This CDR3 is CASSLQLGSYNEQFF. The CDR3 DNA follows: TGCGCCAGCAGCTTACAGCTGGGCTCCTACAATGAGCAGTTCTTC.

The V and J genes are TRBV7-9 and TRBJ2-4; 7 bases line up with TRBD2. The CDR3 consists of 14 residues. The trim removed 5 bases at V and 6 bases at J, leaving 7 bases unmatched. Germline V CDR1 and CDR2: SEHNR, FQNEAQ (reference sequence). The CDR3 region has the DNA TGTGCCAGCAGCCCCGGGCTAGCGGTAAACATTCAGTACTTC. Translated, it gives CASSPGLAVNIQYF.

The DNA of the CDR3 is TGCGCCAGCAGCCAAGATTTGGTAGCTAACTATGGCTACACCTTC. Protein product: CASSQDLVANYGYTF. V usage is TRBV4-1 and J usage is TRBJ1-2; D not resolved. Trimming took off 0 bases at V and 0 bases at J, with 8 bases between the two ends. The germline gives CDR1 MGHRA, CDR2 YSYEKL. The length of the CDR3 is 15 residues.

The chain carries TRBV18 and TRBJ2-7; unclear D gene. With 2 bases removed from V and 5 bases from J, the gap between germline ends came to 16 bases. The germline V gene encodes CDR1 KGHSH and CDR2 LQKENI. This CDR3 is built from 15 residues. The CDR3 nucleotides read TGTGCCAGCTCACCAACAACAGCAACTCATAACGAGCAGTACTTC. This translates into CASSPTTATHNEQYF.

The chain is built from TRBV6-4 and TRBJ1-5, with D perhaps matching TRBD1 (6 bases). CDR1 MRHNA and CDR2 SNTAGT come from the germline V gene. This CDR3 spans 13 amino acids. V lost 3 bases to trimming and J lost 5 bases, with 8 bases between them. CDR3 region: CASSEDRDQPQHF. The CDR3 nucleotides read TGTGCCAGCAGTGAGGACAGAGATCAGCCCCAGCATTTT.

The chain joins TRBV4-1 to TRBJ2-2, with D tentatively TRBD2 (5 bases). Trimming took 0 bases from V and 8 from J, leaving 13 bases between them. Per germline, CDR1 MGHRA and CDR2 YSYEKL. The CDR3 consists of 15 residues. The CDR3 sequence is CASSQEEAVSGELFF. CDR3 coding DNA: TGCGCCAGCAGCCAAGAGGAGGCAGTCTCGGGGGAGCTGTTTTTT.

The V gene is TRBV10-3, the J gene TRBJ1-6, with D unresolved. Looked up from germline, CDR1 is ENHRY and CDR2 is SYGVKD. The CDR3 loop spans 12 amino acids. V was clipped by 8 bases and J by 7 bases, with 9 bases between them. This CDR3 reads CAIAPGNSPLHF. CDR3 bases: TGTGCCATCGCCCCGGGAAATTCACCCCTCCACTTT.

The chain couples TRBV5-3 to TRBJ1-3; D ambiguous. TRBV5-3 is an open reading frame whose function is uncertain. The CDR3 consists of 17 residues. The ends were cut back, 4 bases at V and 0 bases at J, with 17 bases in the middle. In DNA, the CDR3 is TGTGCCAGAAGCCCGATACAACAGAATTACTCTGGAAACACCATATATTTT. Its translation: CARSPIQQNYSGNTIYF.

This sequence joins TRBV11-2 and TRBJ1-2; TRBD1 matches at 7 bases. With V trimmed by 5 bases and J by 7 bases, 7 bases remained unmatched. Germline V gene data show CDR1 as SGHAT and CDR2 as FQNNGV. This CDR3 has 13 residues. The CDR3 reads CASSLDRARGYTF. CDR3 nucleotides: TGTGCCAGCAGCCTCGACAGGGCCCGTGGCTACACCTTC.

The V and J genes are TRBV5-4 and TRBJ1-4, with TRBD1 identical over 8 bases. This CDR3 is 15 amino acids long. The germline V gene has CDR1 SGHNT and CDR2 YYREEE (reference sequence). The ends lost 0 bases at V and 4 bases at J; junction bases unmatched: 2. The CDR3 spells CASSLDRGNNEKLFF. The CDR3 DNA follows: TGTGCCAGCAGCTTGGACAGGGGGAATAATGAAAAACTGTTTTTT. Supplemented by reference TRBV5-4 and TRBJ1-4, the full variable domain reads ETGVTQSPTHLIKTRGQQVTLRCSSQSGHNTVSWYQQALGQGPQFIFQYYREEENGRGNFPPRFSGLQFPNYSSELNVNALELDDSALYLCASSLDRGNNEKLFFGSGTQLSVL.

The rearrangement links TRBV6-5 to TRBJ2-2; no clear D. This CDR3 is 15 amino acids long. V was clipped by 6 bases and J by 4 bases, with 15 bases between them. Germline values: CDR1 MNHEY, CDR2 SVGAGI. CDR3 in amino acids: CASRRSHLFTGELFF. The CDR3 coding sequence is TGTGCCAGCAGGCGGAGCCACCTGTTCACCGGGGAGCTGTTTTTT.

V and J are TRBV7-9 and TRBJ1-1; D uncertain. The CDR3 has 15 residues. V dropped 1 base and J dropped 7 bases, with 16 bases sitting between them. Germline V gene sequence: CDR1 SEHNR, CDR2 FQNEAQ (reference sequence). The CDR3 loop reads CASSLGGGGTVEAFF. The CDR3 nucleotides are TGTGCCAGCAGCTTAGGAGGTGGAGGAACAGTTGAAGCTTTCTTT.

This chain links TRBV30 with TRBJ1-5; D is perhaps TRBD1 (6 bases). Per the germline V gene, CDR1 is GTSNPN and CDR2 is SVGIG (reference sequence). The CDR3 loop spans 15 amino acids. The V end was cut by 3 bases, the J end by 1 base, with 13 bases between. CDR3 region: CAWSGGARSNQPQHF. DNA of the CDR3: TGTGCCTGGAGCGGGGGGGCGAGGAGCAATCAGCCCCAGCATTTT.

The V gene is TRBV6-1, the J gene TRBJ1-1; D gene uncertain. From germline, CDR1 is MNHNS and CDR2 SASEGT. The CDR3 loop spans 13 amino acids. V lost 3 bases to trimming and J lost 8 bases, with 13 bases between them. The CDR3 protein is CASSDFSSPEAFF. CDR3 sequence (DNA): TGTGCCAGCAGTGATTTCAGTTCCCCAGAAGCTTTCTTT.